This TCR beta chain was identified during a study of T cell repertoires in cytomegalovirus infection. Each CDR3 protein gets one entry after TCRdb re-called the reads with MiXCR. The data hold a few hundred thousand distinct CDR3 sequences, with over 15% observed a single time. The CDR3 runs to 14 residues. V gave up 4 bases and J gave up 7 bases; unmatched junction bases: 8. Per germline, CDR1 MDHEN and CDR2 SYDVKM. Sequencing input: CD8+ T cells from PBMCs. V gene TRBV28 combines with J gene TRBJ1-1; 8 bases align to TRBD1. The receptor was isolated from a human donor in good health (CMV status not recorded). Some clones in this sample may be carry-over from other donors' samples. CDR3 residues: CASSSAGTGNEAFF. The CDR3, as DNA: TGTGCCAGCAGTTCCGCCGGGACAGGTAATGAAGCTTTCTTT.